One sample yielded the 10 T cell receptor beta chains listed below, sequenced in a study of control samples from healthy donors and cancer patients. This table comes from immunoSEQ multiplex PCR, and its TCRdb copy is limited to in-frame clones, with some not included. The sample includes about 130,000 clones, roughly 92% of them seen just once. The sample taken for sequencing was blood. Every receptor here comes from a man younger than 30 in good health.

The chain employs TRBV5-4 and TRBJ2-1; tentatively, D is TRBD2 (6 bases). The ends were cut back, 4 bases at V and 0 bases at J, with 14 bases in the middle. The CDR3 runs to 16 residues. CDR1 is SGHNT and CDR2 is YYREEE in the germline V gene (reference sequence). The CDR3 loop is CASSPAGRSSYNEQFF. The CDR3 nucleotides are TGTGCCAGCAGCCCCGCGGGGAGGAGCTCCTACAATGAGCAGTTCTTC.

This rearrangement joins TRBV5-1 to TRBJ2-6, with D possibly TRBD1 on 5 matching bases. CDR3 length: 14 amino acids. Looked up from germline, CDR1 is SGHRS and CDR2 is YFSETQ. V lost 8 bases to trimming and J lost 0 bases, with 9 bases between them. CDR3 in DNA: TGCGCCAGTTGTACAGGCTCTGGGGCCAACGTCCTGACTTTC. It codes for CASCTGSGANVLTF.

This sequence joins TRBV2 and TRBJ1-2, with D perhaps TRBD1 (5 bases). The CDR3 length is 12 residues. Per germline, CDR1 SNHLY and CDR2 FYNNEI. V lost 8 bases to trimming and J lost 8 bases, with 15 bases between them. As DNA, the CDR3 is TGTGCCAGCTTAATCATGGGGGAAGGCTACACCTTC. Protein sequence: CASLIMGEGYTF.

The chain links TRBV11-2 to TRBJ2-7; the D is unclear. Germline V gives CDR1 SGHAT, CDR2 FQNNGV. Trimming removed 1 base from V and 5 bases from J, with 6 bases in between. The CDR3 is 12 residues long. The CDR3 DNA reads TGTGCCAGCAGCTTAGTTCTAGACGAGCAGTACTTC. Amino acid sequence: CASSLVLDEQYF. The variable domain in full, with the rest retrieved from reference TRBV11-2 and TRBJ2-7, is EAGVAQSPRYKIIEKRQSVAFWCNPISGHATLYWYQQILGQGPKLLIQFQNNGVVDDSQLPKDRFSAERLKGVDSTLKIQPAKLEDSAVYLCASSLVLDEQYFGPGTRLTVT.

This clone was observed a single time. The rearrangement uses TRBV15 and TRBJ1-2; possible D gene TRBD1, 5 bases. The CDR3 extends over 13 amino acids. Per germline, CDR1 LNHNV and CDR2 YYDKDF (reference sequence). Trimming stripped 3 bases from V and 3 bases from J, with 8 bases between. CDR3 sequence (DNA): TGTGCCACCAGCAGTCTCAGGGACTATGGCTACACCTTC. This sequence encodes CATSSLRDYGYTF.

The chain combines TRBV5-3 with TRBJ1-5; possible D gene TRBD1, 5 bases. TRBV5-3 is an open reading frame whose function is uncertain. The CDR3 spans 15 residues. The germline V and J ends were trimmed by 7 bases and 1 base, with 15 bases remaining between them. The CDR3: CARVTGTASNQPQHF. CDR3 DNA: TGTGCCAGAGTAACCGGGACGGCAAGCAATCAGCCCCAGCATTTT.

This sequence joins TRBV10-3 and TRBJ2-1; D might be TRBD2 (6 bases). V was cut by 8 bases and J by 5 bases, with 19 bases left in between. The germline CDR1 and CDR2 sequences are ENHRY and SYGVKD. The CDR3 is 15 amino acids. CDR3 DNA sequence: TGTGCCATCGCCCTGGGGCTAGCGTCCAACAATGAGCAGTTCTTC. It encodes CAIALGLASNNEQFF.

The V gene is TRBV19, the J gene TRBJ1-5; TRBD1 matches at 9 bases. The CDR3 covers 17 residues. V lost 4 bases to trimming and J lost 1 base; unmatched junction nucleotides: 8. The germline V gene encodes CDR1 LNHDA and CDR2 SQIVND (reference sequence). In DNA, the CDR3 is TGTGCCAGTAGTAGACCAACAGGGGGCACGAGCAATCAGCCCCAGCATTTT. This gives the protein CASSRPTGGTSNQPQHF.

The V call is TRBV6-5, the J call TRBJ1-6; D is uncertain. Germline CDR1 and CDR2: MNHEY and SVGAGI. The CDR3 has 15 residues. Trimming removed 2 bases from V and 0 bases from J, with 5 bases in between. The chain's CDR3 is CASSYGLSYNSPLHF. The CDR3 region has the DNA TGTGCCAGCAGTTACGGGCTCTCCTATAATTCACCCCTCCACTTT.

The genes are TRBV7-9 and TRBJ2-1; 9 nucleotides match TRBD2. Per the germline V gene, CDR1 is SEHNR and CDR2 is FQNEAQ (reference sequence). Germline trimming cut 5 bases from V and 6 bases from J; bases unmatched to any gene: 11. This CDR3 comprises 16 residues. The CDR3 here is CASSPLSSGEANEQFF. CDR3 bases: TGTGCCAGCAGCCCCCTATCTAGCGGGGAAGCCAATGAGCAGTTCTTC.